Listed below are T cell receptor beta chains from one sample, sequenced in a study of OX40 agonist ivuxolimab in advanced cancers. Clones were sequenced by immunoSEQ multiplex PCR, and TCRdb holds only the in-frame ones, with some missing. Of some 78,000 clones in the sample, about 91% are singletons; the top ten hold around 2.8%. Sequenced material: CD4+ or CD8+ T cells sorted from blood, taken in a trial of the OX40 agonist ivuxolimab. These receptors originate from an adult with an advanced solid tumor such as melanoma, head and neck, liver or kidney cancer. Each CDR3 is given with its conserved first and last residue. The D gene is left open where the match is weak. Not all rows give a size; the values are once, few, many and, for expanded clones, a class.

j_gene	v_gene	d_gene	abundance	CDR3nt	CDR3aa
TRBJ1-5	TRBV29-1	.	once	TGCAGCGTTGGGGGGCTGGTTGGTCAGCCCCAGCATTTT	CSVGGLVGQPQHF
TRBJ1-4	TRBV5-1	TRBD1	.	TGCGCCAGCACCTACGGGACAGGGGGGAGAGAAAAACTGTTTTTT	CASTYGTGGREKLFF
TRBJ1-6	TRBV27	.	.	TGTGCCAGCAGTTTATCCTGGGCGGCCGATAATTCACCCCTCCACTTT	CASSLSWAADNSPLHF
TRBJ2-2	TRBV18	TRBD1	.	TGTGCCAGCTCACCATTGGGACAGTCGAACACCGGGGAGCTGTTTTTT	CASSPLGQSNTGELFF
TRBJ2-2	TRBV6-1	.	.	TGTGCCACCCAGAGAGGGGGAGACACCGGGGAGCTGTTTTTT	CATQRGGDTGELFF
TRBJ1-2	TRBV2	TRBD1	.	TGTGCCAGCACCTCGACAGGGAACTCCTATGGCTACACCTTC	CASTSTGNSYGYTF
TRBJ2-1	TRBV10-3	TRBD1	.	TGTGCCATCAGTACAGTGACAGGGGGGGTGGCGAATGAGCAGTTCTTC	CAISTVTGGVANEQFF
TRBJ1-2	TRBV27	.	.	TGTGCCAGCAGTTTGAATTGGGGGGCCTATGGCTACACCTTC	CASSLNWGAYGYTF
TRBJ2-2	TRBV28	TRBD1	.	TGTGCCAGCCATGGTATGGGACAGGGTCTCTACGGGGAGCTGTTTTTT	CASHGMGQGLYGELFF
TRBJ2-7	TRBV7-9	TRBD2	.	TGTGCCAGCAGCTTAGTGGGCGGGGGATACGAGCAGTACTTC	CASSLVGGGYEQYF
TRBJ1-5	TRBV19	.	.	TGTGCCAGTAGTACGGGGCCTGGGCCCCAGCATTTT	CASSTGPGPQHF
TRBJ1-3	TRBV19	.	.	TGTGCCAGTAGCCACGTGGTTGGGCGGCAGCACTCTGGAAACACCATATATTTT	CASSHVVGRQHSGNTIYF
TRBJ2-3	TRBV6-6	TRBD2	.	TGTGCCAGCAGGACATCTAGCGGGAGGCGGTCAGATACGCAGTATTTT	CASRTSSGRRSDTQYF
TRBJ2-1	TRBV11-3	TRBD2	.	TGTGCCAGCAGCTTAGACGGGAGGCGAACACAGAGCTCCTACAATGAGCAGTTCTTC	CASSLDGRRTQSSYNEQFF
TRBJ1-5	TRBV10-3	.	.	TGTGCCATCAGCGAGTACAGGGATTTTGGCAATCAGCCCCAGCATTTT	CAISEYRDFGNQPQHF
TRBJ1-1	TRBV10-1	.	.	TGCGCTACCAGTGGTGCGACCGGGAAGAACACTGAAGCTTTCTTT	CATSGATGKNTEAFF
TRBJ1-4	TRBV30	.	.	TGTGCCTGGGAGTCAGGGAAAGTTAGTGAAAAACTGTTTTTT	CAWESGKVSEKLFF
TRBJ1-1	TRBV6-1	.	.	TGTGCCAGCAGTGTCTTACAGGGGAACACTGAAGCTTTCTTT	CASSVLQGNTEAFF
TRBJ2-3	TRBV5-6	.	few	TGTGCCAGCAGTACCGGGACTGCGGGTACAGATACGCAGTATTTT	CASSTGTAGTDTQYF
TRBJ1-1	TRBV11-2	.	.	TGTGCCAGCAGCTTAGTCCGACGACCCACTGAAGCTTTCTTT	CASSLVRRPTEAFF
TRBJ2-1	TRBV11-2	.	.	TGTGCCACCCGAGGGGAAGGAGATGAGCAGTTCTTC	CATRGEGDEQFF
TRBJ2-1	TRBV5-1	TRBD2	.	TGCGCCAGCAGCTTGGATACTAGCGGGTACAGCTCCTACAATGAGCAGTTCTTC	CASSLDTSGYSSYNEQFF
TRBJ1-4	TRBV5-6	TRBD1	.	TGTGCCAGCAGCCTGGAGGACAGGGATGAAAAACTGTTTTTT	CASSLEDRDEKLFF
TRBJ1-4	TRBV11-2	.	.	TGTGCCAGCAGCTTAGGGATAGTGGGGCAGGGGGAAAAACTGTTTTTT	CASSLGIVGQGEKLFF
TRBJ1-5	TRBV15	.	.	TGTGCCACCAGCACCATGGGCCGAAACTTCCGGCCCCAGCATTTT	CATSTMGRNFRPQHF
TRBJ2-2	TRBV5-1	TRBD1	.	TGCGCCAGCAGCTTGGGACAGGGGCCAGTAAACACCGGGGAGCTGTTTTTT	CASSLGQGPVNTGELFF
TRBJ1-4	TRBV5-8	.	once	TGTGCCAGCAGCTTGGGTGTGGGAGAAAAACTGTTTTTT	CASSLGVGEKLFF
TRBJ1-2	TRBV6-6	.	few	TGTGCCAGCAGGCCTGCTCCGGACTATGGCTACACCTTC	CASRPAPDYGYTF
TRBJ1-2	TRBV6-1	.	.	TGTGCCAGCAGCGGTACCAATTATGGCTACACCTTC	CASSGTNYGYTF
TRBJ2-1	TRBV19	TRBD1	.	TGTGCCAGTAGTAGACAGGGGAATGAGCAGTTCTTC	CASSRQGNEQFF
TRBJ2-7	TRBV7-9	.	.	TGTGCCAGCAGCTTAGTCCCGGTAGGCGAGCAGTACTTC	CASSLVPVGEQYF
TRBJ2-7	TRBV2	TRBD2	few	TGTGCCAGCAGGGACCCAGCGGGAGGGGACTACGAGCAGTACTTC	CASRDPAGGDYEQYF
TRBJ2-3	TRBV7-9	TRBD2	.	TGTGCCAGCAGTCCCGGGACTAGCGGGAGCACAGATACGCAGTATTTT	CASSPGTSGSTDTQYF
TRBJ1-1	TRBV27	TRBD1	.	TGTGCCAGCAATTTCAGACAGGGATCCACTGAAGCTTTCTTT	CASNFRQGSTEAFF
TRBJ1-5	TRBV28	.	.	TGTGCCAGCAATTCCGGGGCGGGGGTCGGCAATCAGCCCCAGCATTTT	CASNSGAGVGNQPQHF
TRBJ1-2	TRBV5-6	.	.	TGTGCCAGCAGCTTCTCGGATGCTGGAGGCTACACCTTC	CASSFSDAGGYTF
TRBJ2-3	TRBV11-3	.	.	TGTGCCAGCAGCTTTCAGGGGACCCTCGCAGATACGCAGTATTTT	CASSFQGTLADTQYF
TRBJ2-7	TRBV6-6	.	.	TGTGCCAGCAGTTACGGGGGCGGATTATCCTACGAGCAGTACTTC	CASSYGGGLSYEQYF
TRBJ2-3	TRBV6-4	TRBD2	.	TGTGCCAGCAGTTCTTTTGCGGGGGGCCTAACAGATACGCAGTATTTT	CASSSFAGGLTDTQYF
TRBJ1-5	TRBV18	.	.	TGTGCCAGCTCACCAGCAAATCAGCCCCAGCATTTT	CASSPANQPQHF
TRBJ1-4	TRBV5-1	TRBD1	.	TGCGCCAGCAGCTTGTTTGGTTCGGACAGGGGTCCCGCTAATGAAAAACTGTTTTTT	CASSLFGSDRGPANEKLFF
TRBJ2-7	TRBV6-6	TRBD2	.	TGTGCCAGCAGAAATAGGGAGGGGCGTGGGACCTACGAGCAGTACTTC	CASRNREGRGTYEQYF
TRBJ1-3	TRBV27	.	.	TGTGCCAGCAGTTTCGCAGACTCTGGAAACACCATATATTTT	CASSFADSGNTIYF
TRBJ1-1	TRBV2	TRBD1	.	TGTGCCAGCAGTGAACAGGGGGAGACTGAAGCTTTCTTT	CASSEQGETEAFF
TRBJ2-7	TRBV5-1	.	.	TGCGCCAGCAGCTTGGATGCAGGCCGCTCCTACGAGCAGTACTTC	CASSLDAGRSYEQYF
TRBJ1-1	TRBV25-1	.	once	TGTGCCAGCAGTCCCGGCGGAGAGAACACTGAAGCTTTCTTT	CASSPGGENTEAFF
TRBJ2-1	TRBV19	.	.	TGTGCCAGTTCACAGAGGGCCTACAATGAGCAGTTCTTC	CASSQRAYNEQFF
TRBJ2-5	TRBV30	TRBD1	.	TGTGCCTGGAGCTTTACAGGGGGACAGACCCAGTACTTC	CAWSFTGGQTQYF
TRBJ2-5	TRBV7-2	TRBD2	.	TGTGCCAGCAGCTTGCCGGGACTAGCGGGAGCGAAGACCCAGTACTTC	CASSLPGLAGAKTQYF
TRBJ1-5	TRBV28	.	.	TGTGCCAGCAAAGACGGCGGAAAAGGCAATCAGCCCCAGCATTTT	CASKDGGKGNQPQHF
TRBJ2-7	TRBV19	TRBD1	.	TGTGCCAGTAGTATGGCCGATGGACAGGGTTACGAGCAGTACTTC	CASSMADGQGYEQYF
TRBJ2-1	TRBV11-2	TRBD2	once	TGTGCCAGCAGCTCCGGGACTAGCGGGGGTAATGAGCAGTTCTTC	CASSSGTSGGNEQFF
TRBJ2-1	TRBV11-3	.	.	TGTGCCAGCAGCCCTGGGGTCCACCCAATGGATGAGCAGTTCTTC	CASSPGVHPMDEQFF
TRBJ1-1	TRBV7-9	TRBD1	.	TGTGCCAGCAGGCGACAGGGGGCAAACCCTGAAGCTTTCTTT	CASRRQGANPEAFF
TRBJ1-5	TRBV9	.	.	TGTGCCAGCAGCGTAGGGCAGTCCAATCAGCCCCAGCATTTT	CASSVGQSNQPQHF